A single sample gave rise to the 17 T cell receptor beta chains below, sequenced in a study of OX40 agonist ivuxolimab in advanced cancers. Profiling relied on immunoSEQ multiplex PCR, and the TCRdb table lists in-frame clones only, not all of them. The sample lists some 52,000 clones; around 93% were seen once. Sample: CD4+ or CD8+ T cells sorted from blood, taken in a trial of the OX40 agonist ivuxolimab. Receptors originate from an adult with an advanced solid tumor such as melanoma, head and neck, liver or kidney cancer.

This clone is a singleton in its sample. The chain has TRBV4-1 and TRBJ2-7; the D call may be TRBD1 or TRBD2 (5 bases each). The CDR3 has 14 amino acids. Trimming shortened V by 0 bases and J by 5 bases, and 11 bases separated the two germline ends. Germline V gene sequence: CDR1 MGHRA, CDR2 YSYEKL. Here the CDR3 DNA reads TGCGCCAGCAGCCAAGATTGGGACGTCGACGAGCAGTACTTC. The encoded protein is CASSQDWDVDEQYF.

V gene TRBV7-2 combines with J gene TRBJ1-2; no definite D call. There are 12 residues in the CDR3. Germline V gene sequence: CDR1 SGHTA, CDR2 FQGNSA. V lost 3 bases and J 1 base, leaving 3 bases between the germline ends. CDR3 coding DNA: TGTGCCAGCAGCTTGCATAACTATGGCTACACCTTC. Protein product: CASSLHNYGYTF.

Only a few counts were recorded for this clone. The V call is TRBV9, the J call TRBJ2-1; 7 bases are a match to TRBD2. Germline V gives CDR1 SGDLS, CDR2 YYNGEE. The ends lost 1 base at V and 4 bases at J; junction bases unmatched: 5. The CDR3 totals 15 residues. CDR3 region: CASSVSGERYNEQFF. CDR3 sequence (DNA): TGTGCCAGCAGCGTAAGCGGGGAGAGGTACAATGAGCAGTTCTTC. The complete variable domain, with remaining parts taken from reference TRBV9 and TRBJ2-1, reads DSGVTQTPKHLITATGQRVTLRCSPRSGDLSVYWYQQSLDQGLQFLIQYYNGEERAKGNILERFSAQQFPDLHSELNLSSLELGDSALYFCASSVSGERYNEQFFGPGTRLTVL.

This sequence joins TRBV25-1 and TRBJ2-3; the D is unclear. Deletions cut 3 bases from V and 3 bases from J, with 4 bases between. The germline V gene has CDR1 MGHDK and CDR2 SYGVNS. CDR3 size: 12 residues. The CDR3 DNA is TGTGCCAGCAGTGACGGGACAGATACGCAGTATTTT. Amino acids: CASSDGTDTQYF.

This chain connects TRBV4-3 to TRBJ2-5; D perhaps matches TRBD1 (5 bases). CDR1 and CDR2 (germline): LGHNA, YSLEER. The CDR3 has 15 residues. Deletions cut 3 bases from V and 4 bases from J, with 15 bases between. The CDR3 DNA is TGCGCCAGCAGCCACGGGCAGGGTTTTAGAGAGACCCAGTACTTC. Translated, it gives CASSHGQGFRETQYF.

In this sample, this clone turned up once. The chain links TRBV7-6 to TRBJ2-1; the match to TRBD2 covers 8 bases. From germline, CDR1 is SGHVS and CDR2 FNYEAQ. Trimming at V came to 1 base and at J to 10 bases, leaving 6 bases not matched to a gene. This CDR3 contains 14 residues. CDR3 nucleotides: TGTGCCAGCAGCTTAGTGGGGGCTAGCGGGGAGCAGTTCTTC. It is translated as CASSLVGASGEQFF.

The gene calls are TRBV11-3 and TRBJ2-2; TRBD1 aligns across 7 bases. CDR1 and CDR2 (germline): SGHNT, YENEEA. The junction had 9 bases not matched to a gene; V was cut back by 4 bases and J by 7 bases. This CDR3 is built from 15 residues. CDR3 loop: CASSSYRGGNGELFF. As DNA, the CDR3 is TGTGCCAGCAGCTCTTACAGGGGCGGAAACGGGGAGCTGTTTTTT.

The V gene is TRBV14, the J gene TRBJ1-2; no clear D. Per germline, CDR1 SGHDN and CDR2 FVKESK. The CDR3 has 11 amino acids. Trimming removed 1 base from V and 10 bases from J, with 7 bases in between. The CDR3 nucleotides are TGTGCCAGCAGCCAAGGAGGGTACTACACCTTC. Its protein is CASSQGGYYTF.

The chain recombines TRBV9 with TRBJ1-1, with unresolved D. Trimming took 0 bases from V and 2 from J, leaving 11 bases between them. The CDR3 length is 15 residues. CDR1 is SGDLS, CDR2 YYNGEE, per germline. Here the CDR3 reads CASSVGRVPNTEAFF. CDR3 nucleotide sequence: TGTGCCAGCAGCGTAGGAAGGGTACCCAACACTGAAGCTTTCTTT.

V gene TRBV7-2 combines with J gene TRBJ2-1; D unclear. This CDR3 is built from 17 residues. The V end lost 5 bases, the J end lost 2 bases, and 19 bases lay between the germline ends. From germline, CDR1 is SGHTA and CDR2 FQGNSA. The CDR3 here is CASSLLPADGPYNEQFF. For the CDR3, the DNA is TGTGCCAGCAGCCTACTCCCAGCCGACGGGCCCTACAATGAGCAGTTCTTC.

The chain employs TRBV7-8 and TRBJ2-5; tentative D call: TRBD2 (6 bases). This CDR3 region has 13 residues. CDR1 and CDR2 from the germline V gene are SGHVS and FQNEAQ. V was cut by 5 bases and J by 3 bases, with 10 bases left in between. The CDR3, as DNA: TGTGCCAGCAGCGAGTTAGCGGAAGAGACCCAGTACTTC. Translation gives CASSELAEETQYF. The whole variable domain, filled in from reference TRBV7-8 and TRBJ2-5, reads GAGVSQSPRYKVAKRGQDVALRCDPISGHVSLFWYQQALGQGPEFLTYFQNEAQLDKSGLPSDRFFAERPEGSVSTLKIQRTQQEDSAVYLCASSELAEETQYFGPGTRLLVL.

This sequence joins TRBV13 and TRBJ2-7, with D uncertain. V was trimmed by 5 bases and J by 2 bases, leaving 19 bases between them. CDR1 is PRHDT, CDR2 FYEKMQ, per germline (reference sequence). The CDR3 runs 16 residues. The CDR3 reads CASSNHSSQVTYEQYF. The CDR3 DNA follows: TGTGCCAGCAGCAATCACTCGAGTCAGGTGACCTACGAGCAGTACTTC.

CDR3 in amino acids: CASSRSTSSYNEQFF. DNA of the CDR3: TGTGCCAGCAGCCGTAGCACTAGCTCCTACAATGAGCAGTTCTTC. The V gene is TRBV7-6, the J gene TRBJ2-1; the D gene is possibly TRBD2 (5 bases). This CDR3 is built from 15 residues. Germline V gene sequence: CDR1 SGHVS, CDR2 FNYEAQ. V shed 5 bases and J shed 0 bases, with 11 bases lying between them.

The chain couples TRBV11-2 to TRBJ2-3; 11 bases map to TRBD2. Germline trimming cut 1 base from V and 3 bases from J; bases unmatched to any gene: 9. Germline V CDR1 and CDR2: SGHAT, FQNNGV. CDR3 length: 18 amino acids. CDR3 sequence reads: CASSLAALAGVLTDTQYF. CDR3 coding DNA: TGTGCCAGCAGCTTAGCCGCACTAGCGGGAGTTTTGACAGATACGCAGTATTTT.

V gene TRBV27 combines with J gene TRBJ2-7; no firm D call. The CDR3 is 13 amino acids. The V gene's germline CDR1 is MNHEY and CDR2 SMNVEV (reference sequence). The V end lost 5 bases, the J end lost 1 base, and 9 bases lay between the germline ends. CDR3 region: CASSIQRSYEQYF. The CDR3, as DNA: TGTGCCAGCAGTATACAGCGTTCCTACGAGCAGTACTTC.

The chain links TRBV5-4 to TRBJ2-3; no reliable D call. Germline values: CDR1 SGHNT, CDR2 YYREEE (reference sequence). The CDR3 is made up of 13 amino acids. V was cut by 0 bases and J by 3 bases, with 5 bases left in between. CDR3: CASSLEGTDTQYF. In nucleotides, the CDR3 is TGTGCCAGCAGCTTGGAAGGAACAGATACGCAGTATTTT.

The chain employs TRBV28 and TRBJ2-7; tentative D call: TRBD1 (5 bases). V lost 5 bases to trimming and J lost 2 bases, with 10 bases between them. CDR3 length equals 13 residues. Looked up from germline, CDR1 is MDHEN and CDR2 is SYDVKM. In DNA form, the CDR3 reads TGTGCCAGCAGTAGGGGTGGTGCCTACGAGCAGTACTTC. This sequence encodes CASSRGGAYEQYF. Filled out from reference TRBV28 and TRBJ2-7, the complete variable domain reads DVKVTQSSRYLVKRTGEKVFLECVQDMDHENMFWYRQDPGLGLRLIYFSYDVKMKEKGDIPEGYSVSREKKERFSLILESASTNQTSMYLCASSRGGAYEQYFGPGTRLTVT.